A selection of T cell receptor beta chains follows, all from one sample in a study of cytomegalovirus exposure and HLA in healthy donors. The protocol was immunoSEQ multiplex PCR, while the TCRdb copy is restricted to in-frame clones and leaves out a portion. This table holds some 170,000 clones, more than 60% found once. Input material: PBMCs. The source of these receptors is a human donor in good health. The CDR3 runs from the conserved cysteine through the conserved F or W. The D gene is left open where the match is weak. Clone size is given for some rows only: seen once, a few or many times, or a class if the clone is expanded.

CDR3 protein: CASSLRDWRSGEQFF; CDR3 DNA: TGTGCCAGCAGCCTCCGGGACTGGAGGTCCGGGGAGCAGTTCTTC; V gene: TRBV9; D gene: -; J gene: TRBJ2-1; clone size: once
CDR3 protein: CASSLVSGEVTDTQYF; CDR3 DNA: TGCGCCAGCAGCTTAGTTAGCGGGGAGGTAACAGATACGCAGTATTTT; V gene: TRBV5-1; D gene: TRBD2; J gene: TRBJ2-3; clone size: -
CDR3 protein: CASGQGLQAYQPQHF; CDR3 DNA: TGTGCTAGTGGTCAAGGTTTACAGGCTTATCAGCCCCAGCATTTT; V gene: TRBV12-5; D gene: -; J gene: TRBJ1-5; clone size: -
CDR3 protein: CASSPLAGRNGYTF; CDR3 DNA: TGTGCCAGCTCACCATTAGCGGGGAGGAATGGCTACACCTTC; V gene: TRBV18; D gene: -; J gene: TRBJ1-2; clone size: -
CDR3 protein: CASSLWAEVNSPLHF; CDR3 DNA: TGTGCCAGCAGTTTATGGGCAGAAGTTAATTCACCCCTCCACTTT; V gene: TRBV27; D gene: -; J gene: TRBJ1-6; clone size: -
CDR3 protein: CASTLQGSLTEAFF; CDR3 DNA: TGTGCCAGCACCCTACAGGGGTCTCTCACTGAAGCTTTCTTT; V gene: TRBV6-6; D gene: TRBD1; J gene: TRBJ1-1; clone size: -
CDR3 protein: CASSVDSIAEAFF; CDR3 DNA: TGTGCCAGCAGTGTGGACAGTATTGCTGAAGCTTTCTTT; V gene: TRBV2; D gene: -; J gene: TRBJ1-1; clone size: few
CDR3 protein: CASSLGGVRTEAFF; CDR3 DNA: TGCGCCAGCAGCTTGGGGGGGGTTCGGACTGAAGCTTTCTTT; V gene: TRBV5-1; D gene: -; J gene: TRBJ1-1; clone size: -
CDR3 protein: CASSTGVVEAFF; CDR3 DNA: TGTGCCAGTAGTACAGGGGTGGTTGAAGCTTTCTTT; V gene: TRBV19; D gene: -; J gene: TRBJ1-1; clone size: -
CDR3 protein: CASSEVGHPNEKLFF; CDR3 DNA: TGTGCCAGCAGTGAAGTGGGACACCCCAATGAAAAACTGTTTTTT; V gene: TRBV6-1; D gene: -; J gene: TRBJ1-4; clone size: -
CDR3 protein: CASSVTGDGANVLTF; CDR3 DNA: TGTGCCAGCAGCGTTACAGGGGACGGGGCCAACGTCCTGACTTTC; V gene: TRBV9; D gene: TRBD1; J gene: TRBJ2-6; clone size: -
CDR3 protein: CASSVTGGGYGYTF; CDR3 DNA: TGCGCCAGCAGCGTGACAGGGGGAGGCTATGGCTACACCTTC; V gene: TRBV5-1; D gene: TRBD1; J gene: TRBJ1-2; clone size: once
CDR3 protein: CASSLKGRTDTQYF; CDR3 DNA: TGTGCCAGCAGCTTGAAAGGGAGGACAGATACGCAGTATTTT; V gene: TRBV5-6; D gene: -; J gene: TRBJ2-3; clone size: -
CDR3 protein: CASTFDRRLNTEAFF; CDR3 DNA: TGCGCCAGCACTTTTGACAGGCGGCTGAACACTGAAGCTTTCTTT; V gene: TRBV10-1; D gene: -; J gene: TRBJ1-1; clone size: -